Following are 4 T cell receptor beta chains from one sample sequenced in a study of T cell repertoires in cytomegalovirus infection (dated by TCRdb to about 2019). For sequencing, an Illumina HiSeq 1500 was employed. TCRdb reprocessed the public reads (quality trimming at Q25 with fastp, clone calling with MiXCR) and kept in-frame beta chains. Here each entry gathers all rows of one CDR3 protein and keeps the most common genes and DNA. The sample contains fewer than 700,000 distinct CDR3 sequences, around 24% of them found a single time. The ten top clones hold under 8.5% of the sample. The sample was CD8+ T cells from PBMCs. The receptors shown here come from a human donor in good health (CMV status not recorded). Some clones in this sample may be carry-over from other donors' samples.

As to this clonotype: One end of the junction fails to match germline, which may point to a read error. As DNA, the CDR3 is TGTGCCACGTTATGGGGGGCCGAAACCTACAATGGGCAGTTCTTC. Its translation: CATLWGAETYNGQFF. This sequence joins TRBV6-2 or TRBV6-3 and TRBJ2-1; the D gene could be TRBD1 or TRBD2 (6 bases each). This CDR3 is built from 15 residues. CDR1 is MNHEY, CDR2 SVGEGT, per germline.

This clonotype was observed a few times. The junction does not match germline at one end; this may be a read error. The V and J genes are TRBV25-1 and TRBJ1-1; TRBD1 agrees at 11 bases. Germline V gives CDR1 MGHDK, CDR2 SYGVNS. There are 17 residues in the CDR3. The CDR3 protein is CASSELDRGRRDTVAFF. The CDR3 DNA reads as TGTGCCAGCAGTGAATTGGACAGGGGGCGAAGGGACACTGTAGCTTTCTTT.

CDR3 sequence reads: CSVEFQGSTGELFF. CDR3 DNA sequence: TGCAGCGTTGAGTTTCAGGGCAGCACCGGGGAGCTGTTTTTT. The rearrangement joins TRBV29-1 to TRBJ2-2; D possibly corresponds to TRBD1 (5 bases). V lost 3 bases, J lost 4 bases, and 12 bases lay in between. Germline CDR1 SQVTM, CDR2 ANQGSEA. There are 14 residues in the CDR3.

With regard to this clonotype: A much larger clone sits a single nucleotide away, making a read error possible. The V gene is TRBV7-2, the J gene TRBJ1-1; tentative D call: TRBD1 (6 bases). Germline CDR1 is SGHTA and CDR2 is FQGNSA. V lost 9 bases and J 8 bases, leaving 16 bases between the germline ends. The CDR3 has 12 residues. In nucleotides, the CDR3 is TGTGCCAGTAGGGCGGGGGGCATCGAAGCTTTCTTT. It is translated as CASRAGGIEAFF.